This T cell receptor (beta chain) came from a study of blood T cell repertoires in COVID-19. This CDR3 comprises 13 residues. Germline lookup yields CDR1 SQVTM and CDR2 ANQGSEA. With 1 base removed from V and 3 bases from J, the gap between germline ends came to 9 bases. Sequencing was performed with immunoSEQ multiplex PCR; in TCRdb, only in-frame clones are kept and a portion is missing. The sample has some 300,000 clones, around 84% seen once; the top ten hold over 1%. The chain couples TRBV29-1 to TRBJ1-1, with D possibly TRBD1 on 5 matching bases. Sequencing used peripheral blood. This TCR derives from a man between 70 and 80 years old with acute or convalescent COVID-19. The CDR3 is CSVEGTGYTEAFF. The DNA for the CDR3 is TGCAGCGTTGAAGGCACAGGTTACACTGAAGCTTTCTTT.